This paragraph reports one T cell receptor (beta chain). Its matching antigen is unknown. This entry comes from a study of cytomegalovirus exposure and HLA in healthy donors. Study results and caveats: Researchers catalogued about 160 TCR beta chains as cytomegalovirus-associated.

Sequenced by immunoSEQ multiplex PCR; TCRdb stores in-frame clones only, minus some. The sample consists of 150,000 to 200,000 clones, about 90% of them appearing once. The V end was cut by 5 bases, the J end by 8 bases, with 12 bases between. Germline CDR1 and CDR2: MNHEY and SVGAGI. The CDR3 is 12 residues long. Source material: PBMCs. The origin of this receptor is a woman between 18 and 30 years old in good health and CMV-seropositive. The chain links TRBV6-5 to TRBJ1-1, with D perhaps matching TRBD1 (6 bases). In DNA, the CDR3 is TGTGCCAGCAGTACAGGACAGAGAGAAGCTTTCTTT. Protein product: CASSTGQREAFF.